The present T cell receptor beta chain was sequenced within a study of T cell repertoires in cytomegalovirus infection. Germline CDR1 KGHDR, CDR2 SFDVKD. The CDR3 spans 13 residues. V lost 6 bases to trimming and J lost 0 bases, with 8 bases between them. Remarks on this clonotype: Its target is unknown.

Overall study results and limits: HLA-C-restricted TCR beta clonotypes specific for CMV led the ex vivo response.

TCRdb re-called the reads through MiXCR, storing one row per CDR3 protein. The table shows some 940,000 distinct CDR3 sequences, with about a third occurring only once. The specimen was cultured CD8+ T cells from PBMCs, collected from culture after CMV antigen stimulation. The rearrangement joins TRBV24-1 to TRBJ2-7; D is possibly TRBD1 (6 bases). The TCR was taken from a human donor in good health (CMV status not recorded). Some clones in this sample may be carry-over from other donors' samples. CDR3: CATSPGDSYEQYF. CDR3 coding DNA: TGTGCCACCAGTCCAGGGGACTCCTACGAGCAGTACTTC.